This T cell receptor (beta chain) was obtained from a study of STAT3 mutations in large granular lymphocyte leukemia. Whole-study context: Roughly half of the longitudinally sequenced T-LGLL patients carried detectable canonical activating STAT3 mutations.

Study-level findings and limits: No sample exists from the first appearance of each clone. Some patients had persisting codominant clonotypes that could mask small clones. Every T-LGLL patient had at least one immunodominant TCRbeta clonotype. Differing intervals and regimens complicate linking therapy response to clone burden.

Libraries were prepared by immunoSEQ multiplex PCR; TCRdb keeps only in-frame clonotypes and omits some of them. The sample lists around 10,000 clones; 88% were seen once. Note on this clone: No antigen is known for it.

This CDR3 region has 17 residues. Unmatched junction bases numbered 11, after V lost 5 bases and J lost 2 bases. Germline CDR1 is KGHSH and CDR2 is LQKENI. The sample consisted of peripheral blood mononuclear cells. This receptor was obtained from a man aged 60 to 75 with T-cell large granular lymphocyte leukemia. Some clones in this sample may be carry-over from other donors' samples. The chain combines TRBV18 with TRBJ2-3, with TRBD2 matching over 9 bases. CDR3 DNA: TGTGCCAGCTCATCCTCGGTACTAGCGGGTGACACAGATACGCAGTATTTT. This encodes CASSSSVLAGDTDTQYF. Looking up the rest from reference TRBV18 and TRBJ2-3 gives the full variable domain: NAGVMQNPRHLVRRRGQEARLRCSPMKGHSHVYWYRQLPEEGLKFMVYLQKENIIDESGMPKERFSAEFPKEGPSILRIQQVVRGDSAAYFCASSSSVLAGDTDTQYFGPGTRLTVL.